One and the same sample provided the 18 T cell receptor beta chains below, sequenced in a study of T cell repertoires in cytomegalovirus infection. TCRdb re-called the reads through MiXCR, storing one row per CDR3 protein. The sample holds 500,000 to 600,000 distinct CDR3 sequences, about 15% seen once. The sequenced sample consisted of CD8+ T cells from PBMCs. These receptors were taken from a human donor in good health (CMV status not recorded). Some clones in this sample may be carry-over from other donors' samples.

Comments on this clonotype: One end of the junction is discordant with germline, which a read error may explain. The chain links TRBV11-2 to TRBJ2-1; 8 bases match TRBD2. This CDR3 is built from 15 residues. Germline assignment: CDR1 SGHAT and CDR2 FQNNGV. CDR3 DNA sequence: TGTGCCAGAAGCTTAGTCGGGACTAGTCACAATGAGCAGTTCTTC. Residues: CARSLVGTSHNEQFF.

The V call is TRBV19, the J call TRBJ2-1; D gene uncertain. V was cut by 10 bases and J by 6 bases, with 16 bases left in between. This CDR3 is built from 13 residues. Germline V gene lookup returns CDR1 LNHDA and CDR2 SQIVND (reference sequence). CDR3 DNA: TGTGCCACCTCCCCCTTCCCGGGCAATGAGCAGTTCTTC. It encodes CATSPFPGNEQFF.

The J gene is TRBJ2-1, the V gene TRBV9; D possibly uses TRBD1 or TRBD2 (5 bases each). This CDR3 spans 15 amino acids. Trimming pared 4 bases from V and 6 bases from J, leaving 17 bases between. Germline V gene data show CDR1 as SGDLS and CDR2 as YYNGEE. The CDR3 DNA is TGTGCCAGCAGCCCCCCTAAGGGGCGGGTCAATGAGCAGTTCTTC. This translates into CASSPPKGRVNEQFF.

This clonotype was seen ten or more times. This sequence joins TRBV6-5 and TRBJ2-5; 10 nucleotides align to TRBD2. In germline, CDR1 is MNHEY, CDR2 SVGAGI. V shed 2 bases, J shed 3 bases, and the junction held 3 bases outside the gene matches. CDR3 length equals 15 residues. The CDR3 bases are TGTGCCAGCAGTTACCCCAGCGGGGGGGAAGAGACCCAGTACTTC. Its translation is CASSYPSGGEETQYF.

This clonotype has a count of ten or more. This sequence joins TRBV7-2 and TRBJ2-1, with no clear D. With 5 bases removed from V and 6 bases from J, the gap between germline ends came to 8 bases. The CDR3 extends over 12 amino acids. CDR1 is SGHTA and CDR2 is FQGNSA in the germline V gene. In DNA, the CDR3 is TGTGCCAGCAGCCAGTCCGGCAATGAGCAGTTCTTC. This sequence encodes CASSQSGNEQFF.

The genes are TRBV6-2 or TRBV6-3 and TRBJ1-6; no firm D call. Trimming cost V 5 bases and J 0 bases, with 5 bases left between them. This CDR3 has 14 residues. CDR1 MNHEY and CDR2 SVGEGT come from the germline V gene. Here the CDR3 DNA reads TGTGCCAGCAGTGGATACTCCTATAATTCACCCCTCCACTTT. Translation: CASSGYSYNSPLHF.

This clonotype was counted ten times or more. The rearrangement uses TRBV19 and TRBJ1-2; D remains ambiguous. The V gene lost 6 bases and the J gene lost 4 bases, with 18 bases spanning the gap. The CDR3 runs to 15 residues. CDR1 is LNHDA and CDR2 is SQIVND in the germline V gene (reference sequence). In DNA, the CDR3 is TGTGCCAGTAGGAGAAGACCCCCGCTAGGCTATGGCTACACCTTC. This translates into CASRRRPPLGYGYTF.

This rearrangement joins TRBV27 to TRBJ2-2, with 7 bases aligning to TRBD2. This CDR3 is 15 amino acids long. Germline values: CDR1 MNHEY, CDR2 SMNVEV (reference sequence). The V gene end was trimmed by 7 bases and the J gene end by 10 bases; junction bases not matched to a gene: 15. The CDR3 nucleotides are TGTGCCAGCATGCCCGGGGGAGGGAGGGTGGTGGAGCTGTTTTTT. Translation: CASMPGGGRVVELFF.

The rearrangement links TRBV4-1 to TRBJ2-1; the match to TRBD2 covers 9 bases. CDR1 and CDR2 (germline): MGHRA, YSYEKL. Unmatched junction bases numbered 8, after V lost 3 bases and J lost 2 bases. The CDR3 has 17 amino acids. The CDR3 sequence: CASSQRGGGAAYNEQFF. The CDR3 nucleotides are TGCGCCAGCAGCCAGCGGGGCGGGGGGGCCGCCTACAATGAGCAGTTCTTC.

Ten or more counts support this clonotype. The CDR3: CATPGKAGLANTGELFF. Written as DNA, the CDR3 is TGTGCCACCCCCGGGAAGGCGGGACTAGCAAACACCGGGGAGCTGTTTTTT. V usage is TRBV7-9 and J usage is TRBJ2-2, with TRBD2 matching over 9 bases. The ends lost 10 bases at V and 2 bases at J; junction bases unmatched: 14. The germline V gene has CDR1 SEHNR and CDR2 FQNEAQ (reference sequence). The CDR3 is 17 amino acids.

This chain connects TRBV20-1 to TRBJ1-5; 9 nucleotides line up with TRBD1. CDR1 and CDR2 (germline): DFQATT, SNEGSKA (reference sequence). CDR3 length: 15 residues. J gave up 5 bases and V 1 base, and 6 bases lay outside the gene matches. The DNA for the CDR3 is TGCAGTGCTAGAGCTACAAGACAGGGGGATCAGCCCCAGCATTTT. This codes for CSARATRQGDQPQHF.

This clonotype occurred many times. V is TRBV4-1 and J is TRBJ1-1, with a weak D call TRBD1 (6 bases). In germline, CDR1 is MGHRA, CDR2 YSYEKL. The CDR3 contains 15 residues. The V end was cut by 1 base, the J end by 1 base, with 10 bases between. The CDR3 sequence: CASSQVPDRNTEAFF. CDR3 DNA sequence: TGCGCCAGCAGCCAAGTACCGGACAGGAACACTGAAGCTTTCTTT.

The rearrangement links TRBV27 to TRBJ2-3, with D tentatively TRBD2 (5 bases). Germline CDR1 MNHEY, CDR2 SMNVEV (reference sequence). The CDR3 totals 15 residues. Trimming left V 2 bases short and J 1 base short, with 10 bases between. The CDR3: CASSLRTYGTDTQYF. The DNA for the CDR3 is TGTGCCAGCAGTTTAAGGACTTATGGCACAGATACGCAGTATTTT.

The CDR3 protein is CASSYAGYNGYTF. The CDR3 DNA reads TGTGCCAGCAGTTACGCGGGGTATAATGGCTACACCTTC. The chain couples TRBV6-5 to TRBJ1-2; D is unclear. Germline V gene sequence: CDR1 MNHEY, CDR2 SVGAGI. The CDR3 consists of 13 residues. V was cut by 2 bases and J by 6 bases, with 10 bases left in between.

The chain uses TRBV3-1 and TRBJ2-1; D gene uncertain. The CDR3 covers 13 residues. Per the germline V gene, CDR1 is LGHDT and CDR2 is YNNKEL (reference sequence). V lost 3 bases and J 6 bases, leaving 9 bases between the germline ends. CDR3 residues: CASSHLLRNEQFF. CDR3 bases: TGTGCCAGCAGCCATTTACTACGCAATGAGCAGTTCTTC.

The chain carries TRBV24-1 and TRBJ2-1; no reliable D call. The CDR3 is 15 residues long. The V and J ends lost 0 bases and 2 bases respectively, with 7 bases between them. Germline V CDR1 and CDR2: KGHDR, SFDVKD. The CDR3 loop reads CATSDLHSPYNEQFF. CDR3 coding DNA: TGTGCCACCAGTGATTTGCACAGCCCCTACAATGAGCAGTTCTTC.

Ten or more counts support this clonotype. This chain connects TRBV6-2 or TRBV6-3 to TRBJ2-7; the D gene could be TRBD1 or TRBD2 (5 bases each). Trimming left V 8 bases short and J 2 bases short, with 10 bases between. CDR3 length: 12 residues. Germline CDR1 and CDR2: MNHEY and SVGEGT. CDR3 sequence reads: CASSGTTYEQYF. The CDR3 DNA sequence: TGTGCCAGCTCCGGGACGACCTACGAGCAGTACTTC.

This clonotype was picked up a small number of times. The chain links TRBV4-2 to TRBJ2-3; TRBD2 matches 8 bases. Germline lookup yields CDR1 LGHNA and CDR2 YNFKEQ. The J segment lost 0 bases and the V segment lost 0 bases, leaving 8 bases of the junction unmatched. The CDR3 extends over 18 amino acids. The DNA for the CDR3 is TGTGCCAGCAGCCAAGAGTGGGGTAGCGGGGTTAGCACAGATACGCAGTATTTT. It translates to CASSQEWGSGVSTDTQYF.